The TCR beta chain described here comes from a study of OX40 agonist ivuxolimab in advanced cancers. Across the whole study: Of mixed ages from about 23 to 85 and averaging roughly 66 years, the group was roughly 83% male.

The repertoire was sequenced with immunoSEQ multiplex PCR; TCRdb's copy has only in-frame clones and lacks some. The repertoire holds 35,000 or so clones, with about 80% as singletons. Germline trimming cut 1 base from V and 2 bases from J; bases unmatched to any gene: 10. The CDR3 extends over 18 amino acids. Looked up from germline, CDR1 is LGHNA and CDR2 is YSLEER. The input for sequencing was CD4+ or CD8+ T cells sorted from blood, taken in a trial of the OX40 agonist ivuxolimab. The chain combines TRBV4-3 with TRBJ2-3, with 9 positions matching TRBD1. The TCR sequence derives from an adult with an advanced solid tumor such as melanoma, head and neck, liver or kidney cancer. The CDR3 coding sequence is TGCGCCAGCAGCCAAGGGGGACAGGGTTGGAGCTTCACAGATACGCAGTATTTT. Encoded protein: CASSQGGQGWSFTDTQYF.